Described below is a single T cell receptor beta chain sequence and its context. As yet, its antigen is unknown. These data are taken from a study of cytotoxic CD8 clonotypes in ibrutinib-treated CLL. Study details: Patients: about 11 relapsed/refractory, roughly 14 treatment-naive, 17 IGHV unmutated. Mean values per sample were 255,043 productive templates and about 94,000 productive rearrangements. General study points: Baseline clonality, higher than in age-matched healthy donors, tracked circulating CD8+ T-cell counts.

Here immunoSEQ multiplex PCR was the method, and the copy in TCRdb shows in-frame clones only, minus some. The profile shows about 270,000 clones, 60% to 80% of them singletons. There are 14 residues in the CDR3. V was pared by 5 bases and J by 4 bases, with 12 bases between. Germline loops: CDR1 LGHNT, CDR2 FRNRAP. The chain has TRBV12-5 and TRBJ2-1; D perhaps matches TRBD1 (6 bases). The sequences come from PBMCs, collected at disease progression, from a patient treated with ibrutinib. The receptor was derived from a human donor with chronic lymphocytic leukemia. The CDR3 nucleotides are TGTGCTAGTGGTCAACAGGGAACTTACAATGAGCAGTTCTTC. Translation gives CASGQQGTYNEQFF.